These T cell receptor beta chains were read from a single sample in a study of T-cell reconstitution after alpha-beta-depleted transplantation in children. Using its own MiXCR run on the PCR reads, TCRdb lists one record per CDR3 protein. Seen here are 100,000 to 120,000 distinct CDR3 sequences, approximately 6.4% observed once, and the top ten hold less than 30%. This sample comprised PBMCs, mostly from graft donor cells, obtained 360 days after TCRalphabeta/CD19-depleted stem cell transplant. All receptors derive from a male patient aged 2-15 years who had a stem cell transplant for acute lymphoblastic leukemia, so the T cells may come from the graft donor. Each CDR3 is given with its conserved first and last residue. D genes are given only for firm matches. Part of the rows lack a size; the others show once, few, many or a class for expanded clones.

D gene: -; clone size: -; J gene: TRBJ2-5; V gene: TRBV20-1; CDR3 protein: CCARDRARTLRETQYF; CDR3 DNA: TGCTGTGCTAGAGATCGCGCGCGAACCTTGAGAGAGACCCAGTACTTC
D gene: -; clone size: -; J gene: TRBJ2-5; V gene: TRBV6-4; CDR3 protein: CAVETQYF; CDR3 DNA: TGTGCCGTCGAGACCCAGTACTTC
D gene: -; clone size: -; J gene: TRBJ1-6; V gene: TRBV11-2; CDR3 protein: CASSLRWSGSYNSPLHF; CDR3 DNA: TGTGCCAGCAGCTTAAGGTGGTCTGGCTCCTATAATTCACCCCTCCACTTT
D gene: TRBD1; clone size: many; J gene: TRBJ2-7; V gene: TRBV11-2; CDR3 protein: CASSLEGTGSHSYEQYF; CDR3 DNA: TGTGCCAGCAGCTTAGAGGGGACAGGGTCACACTCCTACGAGCAGTACTTC
D gene: -; clone size: few; J gene: TRBJ1-6; V gene: TRBV4-1; CDR3 protein: CASSQVHRRGKGNSPLHF; CDR3 DNA: TGCGCCAGCAGCCAAGTACACCGGAGGGGGAAGGGGAATTCACCCCTCCACTTT
D gene: -; clone size: many; J gene: TRBJ2-2; V gene: TRBV7-2; CDR3 protein: CASSLYLGGTGELFF; CDR3 DNA: TGTGCCAGCAGCTTATATTTAGGAGGGACCGGGGAGCTGTTTTTT
D gene: -; clone size: many; J gene: TRBJ1-3; V gene: TRBV29-1; CDR3 protein: CSVRPGRENTIYF; CDR3 DNA: TGCAGCGTACGACCCGGGCGCGAAAACACCATATATTTT
D gene: -; clone size: few; J gene: TRBJ2-7; V gene: TRBV13; CDR3 protein: CASSFFSGYEQYF; CDR3 DNA: TGTGCCAGCAGCTTCTTTAGCGGCTACGAGCAGTACTTC
D gene: TRBD2; clone size: many; J gene: TRBJ2-1; V gene: TRBV7-9; CDR3 protein: CASSSSGLAYFF; CDR3 DNA: TGTGCCAGCAGTTCCTCAGGACTAGCCTACTTCTTC
D gene: -; clone size: many; J gene: TRBJ2-2; V gene: TRBV29-1; CDR3 protein: CSVEDPRGTGELFF; CDR3 DNA: TGCAGCGTAGAAGACCCAAGGGGGACCGGGGAGCTGTTTTTT
D gene: -; clone size: many; J gene: TRBJ2-2; V gene: TRBV6-1; CDR3 protein: CASSQRDTNTGELFF; CDR3 DNA: TGTGCCAGCAGTCAACGGGACACCAACACCGGGGAGCTGTTTTTT
D gene: TRBD1; clone size: many; J gene: TRBJ1-1; V gene: TRBV20-1; CDR3 protein: CSASFGTGRTEAFF; CDR3 DNA: TGCAGTGCTAGTTTCGGGACAGGGAGGACTGAAGCTTTCTTT
D gene: -; clone size: few; J gene: TRBJ2-7; V gene: TRBV28; CDR3 protein: CASSSPPTDYEQYF; CDR3 DNA: TGTGCCAGCAGTTCTCCCCCGACAGACTACGAGCAGTACTTC